The 8 T cell receptor beta chains in this list originate from one sample, sequenced in a study of T-cell memory formation after mild COVID-19. TCRdb ran MiXCR on the 5' RACE reads and lists one entry per CDR3 protein. The table records 90,000 to 120,000 distinct CDR3 sequences, under 15% of them present only once. The sequencing input was PBMCs or a T cell subset sorted from them (not recorded which). The receptor set was obtained from a man aged 18 to 29 who had mild COVID-19 (a few samples of this study predate the infection). Cell type and time point are not known.

The rearrangement uses TRBV4-3 and TRBJ1-2, with D tentatively TRBD1 (5 bases). Trimming left V 3 bases short and J 4 bases short, with 12 bases between. CDR1 and CDR2 (germline): LGHNA, YSLEER. The CDR3 runs to 14 residues. The CDR3 DNA reads as TGCGCCAGCAGCCAGGACGACAGCACCTATGGCTACACCTTC. Its protein is CASSQDDSTYGYTF.

This clonotype was seen many times. The rearrangement links TRBV21-1 to TRBJ2-7; the D call in the table, TRBD1, was not verified against the DNA. TRBV21-1 is described as a pseudogene. This CDR3 has 12 residues. The CDR3 reads CASSKTGNEQYV. The CDR3 bases are TGTGCCAGCAGCAAGACAGGGAACGAGCAGTACGTC.

This chain joins TRBV27 and TRBJ1-5; D is ambiguous. Germline CDR1 MNHEY, CDR2 SMNVEV (reference sequence). The germline V and J ends were trimmed by 3 bases and 1 base, with 10 bases remaining between them. The CDR3 runs to 15 residues. The CDR3 loop reads CASSLVRHSNQPQHF. For the CDR3, the DNA is TGTGCCAGCAGTTTGGTGCGCCACAGCAATCAGCCCCAGCATTTT.

V is TRBV12-3 or TRBV12-4 and J is TRBJ1-1; D might be TRBD1 (5 bases). With 2 bases removed from V and 7 bases from J, the gap between germline ends came to 20 bases. The length of the CDR3 is 16 residues. The CDR3 loop is CASSLPPGRTGGEAFF. The CDR3 region has the DNA TGTGCCAGCAGTTTACCACCTGGTCGGACGGGGGGTGAAGCTTTCTTT.

The sample holds a few counts of this clonotype. The chain joins TRBV7-9 to TRBJ1-4; possible D gene TRBD1, 5 bases. V was pared by 2 bases and J by 6 bases, with 13 bases between. The CDR3 is made up of 15 amino acids. Per the germline V gene, CDR1 is SEHNR and CDR2 is FQNEAQ (reference sequence). In DNA form, the CDR3 reads TGTGCCAGCAGCTTAAATCGGGGGTACGATGAAAAACTGTTTTTT. Amino acid sequence: CASSLNRGYDEKLFF.

This clonotype was seen only a few times. The chain uses TRBV19 and TRBJ2-5, with a weak D call TRBD2 (6 bases). There are 14 residues in the CDR3. Trimming took 4 bases from V and 3 from J, leaving 12 bases between them. Per germline, CDR1 LNHDA and CDR2 SQIVND (reference sequence). CDR3 protein: CASSTYGGEETQYF. CDR3 DNA: TGTGCCAGTAGTACATATGGCGGGGAAGAGACCCAGTACTTC.

The rearrangement joins TRBV6-1 to TRBJ1-2; 7 bases align to TRBD1. In germline, CDR1 is MNHNS, CDR2 SASEGT. This CDR3 is built from 15 residues. V lost 6 bases, J lost 4 bases, and 11 bases stayed unmatched. This CDR3 is CASSPKTGTAYGYTF. The CDR3 nucleotides read TGTGCCAGCAGCCCTAAAACCGGGACAGCCTATGGCTACACCTTC.

The CDR3 is CSARRTVPSEAFF. The CDR3 DNA is TGCAGTGCTAGAAGGACAGTCCCCTCTGAAGCTTTCTTT. The chain joins TRBV20-1 to TRBJ1-1; tentative D call: TRBD1 (6 bases). The germline CDR1 and CDR2 sequences are DFQATT and SNEGSKA (reference sequence). This CDR3 contains 13 residues. The V gene lost 2 bases and the J gene lost 6 bases, with 13 bases spanning the gap.